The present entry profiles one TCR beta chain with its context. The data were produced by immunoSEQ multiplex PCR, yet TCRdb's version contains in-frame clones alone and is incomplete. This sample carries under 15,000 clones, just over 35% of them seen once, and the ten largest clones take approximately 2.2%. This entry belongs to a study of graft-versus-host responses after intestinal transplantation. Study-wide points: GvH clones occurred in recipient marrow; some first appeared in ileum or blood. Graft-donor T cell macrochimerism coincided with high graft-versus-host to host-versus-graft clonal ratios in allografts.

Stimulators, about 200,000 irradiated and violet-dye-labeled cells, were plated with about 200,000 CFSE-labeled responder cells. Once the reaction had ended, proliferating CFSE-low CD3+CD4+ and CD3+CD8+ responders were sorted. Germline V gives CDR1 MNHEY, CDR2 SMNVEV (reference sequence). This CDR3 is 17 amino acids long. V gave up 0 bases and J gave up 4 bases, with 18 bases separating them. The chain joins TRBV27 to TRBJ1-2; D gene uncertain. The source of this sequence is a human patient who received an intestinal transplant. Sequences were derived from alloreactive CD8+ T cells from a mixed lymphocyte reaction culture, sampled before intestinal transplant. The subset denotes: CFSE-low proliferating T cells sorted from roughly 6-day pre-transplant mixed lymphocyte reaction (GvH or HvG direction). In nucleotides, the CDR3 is TGTGCCAGCAGTTTATCCCCCTCTCCAGAAACGATCTATGGCTACACCTTC. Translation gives CASSLSPSPETIYGYTF.